The 5 T cell receptor beta chains below come from one sample, sequenced in a study of prognosis after radiotherapy for stage I lung cancer. It was by two-round multiplex PCR that TCR beta CDR3 was amplified from genomic DNA. With primers specific to each TRBV and TRBJ gene, the first-round PCR was performed. TCRdb processed the multiplex PCR reads anew with MiXCR; each CDR3 protein has one entry. Of about 31,000 distinct CDR3 sequences in the sample, 25% to 35% were seen once. The input for sequencing was PBMCs, taken before or after stereotactic body radiation therapy (not recorded which). The receptors were gathered from a donor aged 50 or older with non-small cell lung cancer.

This clonotype was found many times. The chain joins TRBV19 to TRBJ1-5; D gene uncertain. The CDR3 is 13 amino acids. From germline, CDR1 is LNHDA and CDR2 SQIVND (reference sequence). The V and J ends lost 4 bases and 4 bases respectively, with 8 bases between them. The CDR3 loop reads CASSNRVNQPQHF. CDR3 nucleotides: TGTGCCAGTAGTAATAGGGTAAATCAGCCCCAGCATTTT.

The chain joins TRBV12-3 or TRBV12-4 to TRBJ2-7; no clear D. CDR3 length: 13 residues. Trimming shortened V by 6 bases and J by 3 bases, and 12 bases separated the two germline ends. The CDR3 region is CASSPGTFYEQYF. CDR3 coding DNA: TGTGCCAGCAGCCCCGGTACATTCTACGAGCAGTACTTC.

This clonotype was recorded at least ten times. The chain combines TRBV7-2 with TRBJ2-1, with TRBD2 matching 7 bases. CDR1 and CDR2 from the germline V gene are SGHTA and FQGNSA. CDR3 length: 15 residues. Trimming at V came to 2 bases and at J to 4 bases, leaving 5 bases not matched to a gene. CDR3 nucleotides: TGTGCCAGCAGCTTAACCACGCGGGGGTACAATGAGCAGTTCTTC. Protein sequence: CASSLTTRGYNEQFF.

Ten or more counts support this clonotype. CDR3 coding DNA: TGCAGCGTTGAAGGAAACGCTGAAGCTTTCTTT. It is translated as CSVEGNAEAFF. This rearrangement joins TRBV29-1 to TRBJ1-1; unclear D gene. Looked up from germline, CDR1 is SQVTM and CDR2 is ANQGSEA. The CDR3 spans 11 residues. With 1 base removed from V and 6 bases from J, the gap between germline ends came to 6 bases.

This clonotype was seen ten or more times. This chain links TRBV6-1 with TRBJ2-7, with D possibly matching TRBD2 (5 bases). The CDR3 contains 16 residues. Trimming took off 6 bases at V and 0 bases at J, with 18 bases between the two ends. CDR1 and CDR2 from the germline V gene are MNHNS and SASEGT. The CDR3 DNA sequence: TGTGCCAGCAGCCGAGGGAGCCCCCCTGGCTCCTACGAGCAGTACTTC. This sequence encodes CASSRGSPPGSYEQYF.